This TCR beta chain was obtained from a study of radiotherapy plus CTLA-4 blockade in lung cancer. Clones were read by immunoSEQ multiplex PCR, and TCRdb kept only the in-frame ones, dropping some. The repertoire holds roughly 62,000 clones, with about 72% as singletons. V lost 4 bases, J lost 6 bases, and 11 bases lay in between. CDR3 length: 13 amino acids. Germline CDR1 SNHLY, CDR2 FYNNEI. The J gene is TRBJ2-3, the V gene TRBV2; D not resolved. This material consisted of peripheral blood, taken from a patient treated with radiotherapy plus ipilimumab. This clonotype was sampled from a human donor with non-small cell lung cancer who had a complete response to radiotherapy plus ipilimumab. The CDR3 here is CASSVGLRDTQYF. In nucleotides, the CDR3 is TGTGCCAGCAGTGTTGGCCTCAGGGATACGCAGTATTTT.